This TCR beta chain was obtained from a study of cytomegalovirus exposure and HLA in healthy donors (dated by TCRdb to about 2017). Notes on the research overall: In an earlier analysis of roughly 500 of the donors, 250 to 300 Gb of sequence data and 95 million to 130 million unique TCR beta sequences from roughly 180 million T cells were reported. On average, around 240,000 unique TCR beta nucleotide sequences were sequenced per donor among some 420 genotyped donors of the cohort, with around 19% of those sequences being non-productive. The aim of the study was to test whether cataloging public T cell receptors could identify signatures of past pathogen exposure. Typing coverage differed by locus: A, B, C, DRB1 and DQB1 were typed in roughly 620-630 donors, DQA1 in roughly 510, DPA1 in 606, and DPB1 in 450 to 490. Donor age, sex, ethnicity and CMV serostatus were collected together with the repertoire data. About 5 DR-DQ haplotypes were handled as single units for association and clustering, since linkage in the cohort was strong. In addition to the first cohort of roughly 670 subjects, a separate validation cohort of 120 different subjects was used. A later analysis re-analyzed previously published TCR beta repertoires from 666 donors and added high-resolution HLA genotyping to study TCR occurrence patterns. Using immunosequencing, the study profiled T cell repertoires from 500 to 800 subjects and related those repertoires to cytomegalovirus serostatus. A later genetic analysis took genome-wide SNP genotypes for about three fifths of the 666 donors and used that subset as a discovery cohort. An early release that covered fewer than 800 HLA-typed donors contained approximately 320 gigabases of sequencing data and about 84 million unique TCR sequences. Of the roughly 410 genotyped donors, 70% to 90% were placed in the genetic ancestry cluster associated with self-reported Caucasian donors. The later analysis used no new phenotypic data to find candidate immune exposures, relying instead on TCR beta sequences and their occurrence across donors. An earlier analysis of approximately 500 of the donors applied high-throughput TCR beta sequencing to assess whether each TCR beta V gene segment acted as functional or pseudogenic. Every discovery cohort repertoire had been produced on one sequencing platform. HLA typing included class I and class II loci at four-digit resolution. To predict cytomegalovirus infection status, the study brought together high-throughput TCR immunosequencing, statistical association of individual TCRs with disease status, and machine learning. The full study reports these points: In a later analysis, most CMV-associated TCR beta chains were found to appear HLA-restricted, with HLA associations seemingly driven largely by CMV exposure. The 87-base-pair reads could not distinguish some IMGT-functional V segments, including TRBV6-2 and TRBV6-3, so those segments were excluded. The classifier was reported to diagnose cytomegalovirus status with high specificity and sensitivity in both the original cohort and the validation cohort. A later analysis reported that several top co-occurrence clusters appeared linked to parvovirus B19, influenza, CMV and Epstein-Barr virus. A later analysis associated 15,000 or so TCR beta sequences with specific HLA alleles at a false discovery rate of 0.05. Broadly in line with IMGT annotations, most TCR beta V segments showed up in productive rearrangements about 87% or about 30% of the time in an earlier analysis of around 550 of the donors. In vitro tests confirmed that three of the cytomegalovirus-associated TCR beta chains recognize cytomegalovirus antigens. A further reported finding was that TCR beta sequences accurately predicted the HLA-A and HLA-B alleles for most subjects in the first cohort. Because HLA typing was missing for some donors at each locus, association tests included only the typed subset. In a later analysis, the rate of TCR association differed among HLA loci, with DRB1 alleles having the most associated TCRs and HLA-C alleles having the fewest. V-gene and J-gene trimming of TCR beta chains was associated with a missense DCLRE1C variant in a later genetic analysis, and the association was replicated in an independent cohort. According to the authors, the approach could potentially be generalized to other disease states and immunological phenotypes. In this cohort, only TCR beta chains were sequenced, and detectable features were limited by the absence of alpha or paired-chain data. Because counts were too low, more than 15 rarely observed V segments, including chromosome 9 orphons, were left out of the earlier analysis of 587 of the donors. A cluster of highly shared sequence variants was judged likely to represent a technical artifact of the sequencing pipeline. In the study, approximately 160 TCR beta chains were listed as associated with cytomegalovirus. Linkage disequilibrium might explain the correlated functional status among segregating V segments, but an unknown experimental factor could not be ruled out. A later genetic analysis reported fewer N-insertions in productive TCRs among donors in an Asian-associated ancestry cluster than the roughly 670-donor mean. Compared with equally common non-associated chains, HLA-associated TCR beta chains in a later analysis were more clonally expanded and had lower generation probabilities. Most TCR sequences were observed very rarely across donors, whereas some public TCRs were present in many individuals. Presence/absence analyses assumed roughly uniform sequencing depth across donors, an assumption that may not hold. Immune exposure information for the cohort was limited to CMV serostatus. When HLA alleles, especially DR and DQ, strongly co-occurred, TCR associations were difficult to assign to individual alleles.

The cohort comprised 670 or so healthy bone marrow donors. Cohort members were all nominally healthy when sampled, although unrecorded immune exposures were likely present. The donor was CMV seronegative and belonged to the group of around 350 seronegative cohort members. A peripheral blood sample was provided by each donor, and peripheral blood mononuclear cells were used for TCR beta sequencing. The Qiagen DNeasy Blood Extraction Kit was used to extract genomic DNA from the blood cell samples. The cysteine opens and the phenylalanine closes a CDR3 of 13 amino acids. Kept here is only the CDR3 DNA, which spans 39 bases and is read in frame from base 1. Clipping removes 5 bases from V and 8 bases from J, with 5 as the unmatched junction base count. Looking up the germline V gene (reference sequence) yields CDR1 LNHDA and CDR2 SQIVND. As concerns this clone: Its antigen is still unknown. Within one base of it there is no much larger clone, and no base qualities were kept.

The library came from the immunoSEQ multiplex PCR assay. For the multiplex PCR, a mixture combining 60 forward primers for TCR Vbeta segments and 13 reverse primers for TCR Jbeta segments was used. The CDR3 region of rearranged TCR beta genes was amplified from genomic DNA by a multiplex PCR assay. The amplified TCR beta libraries were sequenced on the Illumina HiSeq System as 87-base-pair reads. The published analysis was carried out like this. In a later analysis, some 80 million unique TCR beta chains were counted across the approximately 640 repertoires, and roughly 11 million of these chains were shared by at least two donors. Raw reads were error-corrected and collapsed into unique sequences by a nearest-neighbor algorithm in which closely related sequences were merged to remove PCR and sequencing errors. V, D and J gene segments were assigned by aligning CDR3 sequences to IMGT reference sequences. Each retained sequence needed at least a six-nucleotide match to both a V gene segment and a J gene segment. Rearrangements were classified as productive when the CDR3 lacked stop codons and remained in frame with V and J, and all other rearrangements were classified as non-productive. Following IMGT convention, CDR3 was defined as the stretch from the second conserved V-encoded cysteine up to the conserved J-encoded phenylalanine. Sequences without an unambiguous match to a single V gene segment were excluded from the earlier analysis of a few hundred of the donors. An earlier analysis of a few hundred of the donors classified V segments as functional when productive rearrangements were above 56.7% and as segregating when the standard deviation between donors was above 5%. To diagnose cytomegalovirus status from the catalog of TCR beta chain sequences, a statistical classification framework was built. A later analysis assigned V and J genes by comparing TCR nucleotide sequences with IMGT/GENE-DB human TR gene sequences. Using the TCRdist pipeline, a later analysis assigned CDR3 sequences along with most-parsimonious VDJ recombination scenarios. In a later analysis, each TCR beta chain was defined by its CDR3 amino acid sequence together with its V-gene family, and reads without a unique V-gene family were excluded. As a way to deal with suspected cross-contamination and a sequencing artifact, a later analysis dropped 450 to 600 nucleotide sequences that were highly shared and had low generation probability. For each public chain, a later analysis derived a clonal expansion index from normalized ranks of inferred template counts within each repertoire. A later analysis computed generation probabilities with a VDJ recombination model fitted to out-of-frame rearrangements, and checked the results against IGoR. A later analysis scored TCR-TCR, TCR-HLA and TCR-CMV co-occurrence with hypergeometric tests, applying a repertoire-size bias correction to TCR pairs. To estimate false discovery rates, a later analysis permuted the HLA or CMV assignments 20 times. A later analysis grouped co-occurring TCRs with DBSCAN, adding TCRdist sequence similarity when clustering within HLA-allele-positive subsets. Co-occurrence clustering excluded repertoires with fewer than 30,000 or more than 120,000 public chains, plus five with anomalous nucleotide sharing. TCRdb mirrors the immuneACCESS table, restricted to in-frame sequences. Some clones are absent from its copies; in checked studies, under half trace to an unresolved V gene, and the reason for the others is unknown. That table supplies the V and J calls and clone size; D and trimming were determined from the DNA. The sample includes about 140,000 clones, with 75% to 85% observed a single time. Over 2% of the sample is held by the ten biggest clonotypes.

The rearranged segments are TRBV19 and TRBJ1-1; the central 10 bases match TRBD1. This clonotype was sampled from a man aged 50-59 years in good health and CMV-seronegative. Source material: PBMCs. DNA sequence: TGTGCCAGTAGTGACCGGGACAGGGGAGAAGCTTTCTTT. This sequence encodes CASSDRDRGEAFF. The entire variable domain, with the stretches around the CDR3 drawn from the reference TRBV19 and TRBJ1-1 proteins, is DGGITQSPKYLFRKEGQNVTLSCEQNLNHDAMYWYRQDPGQGLRLIYYSQIVNDFQKGDIAEGYSVSREKKESFPLTVTSAQKNPTAFYLCASSDRDRGEAFFGQGTRLTVV.